This T cell receptor (beta chain) was observed in a study of blood T cells in healthy people across ages. General study results and limits: Conclusively comparing naive with antigen-experienced cells was impossible with unsorted PBMCs.

This clonotype occurred many times. The antigen remains undetermined. Sample-barcoded 5' priming and a J-beta primer mix drove a second PCR of 7 to 11 cycles. TCRdb redid the calling of the 5' RACE reads with MiXCR, one entry per CDR3 protein. The table has some 670,000 distinct CDR3 sequences, over 40% seen once; the top ten hold approximately 13%. CDR1 is SGDLS and CDR2 is YYNGEE in the germline V gene. V lost 5 bases and J lost 1; bases outside the gene matches: 7. The CDR3 is made up of 15 amino acids. Each of the donors had around 10 milliliters of peripheral blood drawn into EDTA-treated Vacutainer tubes. No fewer than 6 micrograms of total RNA were isolated from every sample.

The chain recombines TRBV9 with TRBJ2-3, with 7 nucleotides matching TRBD1. The sequenced sample consisted of blood. The source of this sequence is a woman of 80 years or more in good health. This chain's CDR3 is CASSPRTGGTDTQYF. CDR3 DNA: TGTGCCAGCAGTCCCCGGACAGGAGGCACAGATACGCAGTATTTT.